This TCR beta chain was obtained from a study of T-cell memory formation after mild COVID-19. Study conclusions and caveats: Clones contracting over day 15 to 85 were CD4/CD8 balanced, with later expanders leaning CD4+. The finding that pre-infection memory included some responding clones suggested that cross-reactive memory joined.

TCRdb itself ran the 5' RACE reads through MiXCR, one entry per CDR3 protein. The sample shows 470,000 or so distinct CDR3 sequences, roughly 18% of them seen only once. A few counts support this clonotype. Its antigen is unidentified. The sequence derives from a man younger than 30 who had mild COVID-19 (a few samples of this study predate the infection). Cell type and time point are not known. The specimen sequenced was PBMCs or a T cell subset sorted from them (not recorded which).

The CDR3 loop reads CASSPSEISNQPQHF. Here the CDR3 DNA reads TGTGCCAGCTCACCATCGGAGATTAGCAATCAGCCCCAGCATTTT. The chain couples TRBV18 to TRBJ1-5; no clear D gene. V lost 2 bases, J lost 0 bases, and 8 bases lay in between. Germline V gene lookup returns CDR1 KGHSH and CDR2 LQKENI. The CDR3 consists of 15 residues.